The clone carrying this T cell receptor (beta chain) showed up many times. Its antigen is undetermined. Per germline, CDR1 SGHVS and CDR2 FQNEAQ. With 5 bases removed from V and 4 bases from J, the gap between germline ends came to 20 bases. The CDR3 length is 16 residues. The data originate from a study of CD8+CD57+ T cells in acquired aplastic anemia. Study information: Sorted CD4+ plus CD8+ cells gave DNA averaging around 3 ug.

Study-wide findings and caveats: Shared by patients and controls, nearly 30 CD8+ CDR3s were abundant in patients. Controls and patients did not differ significantly in CD8+ Simpson's diversity.

Those patients picked for sequencing had displayed CD8+CD57+ cell expansion on flow cytometry. Prior therapy had not been administered to any patient at the time of blood sampling. TCR beta VDJ and CDR3 were profiled, and genomic DNA was the template. TCRdb reprocessed the reads via MiXCR and lists one record per CDR3 protein. Among around 150,000 distinct CDR3 sequences listed, 71% were seen once. The rearrangement joins TRBV7-8 to TRBJ1-2; tentative D call: TRBD1 (5 bases). This sequence originates from a human donor with aplastic anemia. Sequences were obtained from sorted CD4+, CD8+, or CD8+CD57+ T cells (not recorded which) from PBMCs. For the CDR3, the DNA is TGTGCCAGCAGCAAAGGCGATATTACAGGTGGCTATGGCTACACCTTC. Translated, it gives CASSKGDITGGYGYTF.